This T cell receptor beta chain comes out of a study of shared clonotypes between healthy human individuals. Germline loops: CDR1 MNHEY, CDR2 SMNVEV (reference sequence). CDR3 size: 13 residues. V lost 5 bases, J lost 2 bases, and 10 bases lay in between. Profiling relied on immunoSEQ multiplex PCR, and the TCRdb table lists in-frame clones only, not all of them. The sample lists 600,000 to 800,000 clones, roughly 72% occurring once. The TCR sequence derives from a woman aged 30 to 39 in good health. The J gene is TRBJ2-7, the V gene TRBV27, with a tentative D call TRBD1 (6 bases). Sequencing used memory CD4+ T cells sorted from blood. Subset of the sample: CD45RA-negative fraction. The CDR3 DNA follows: TGTGCCAGCAGTAGACAGGTCCCCTACGAGCAGTACTTC. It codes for CASSRQVPYEQYF.